This T cell receptor beta chain was observed in a study of identical twins (dated by TCRdb to 2015 to 2016). Regarding the study in general: TCR alpha and beta repertoires from monozygotic twins, unrelated adults of various ages and cord blood were deep-sequenced to test whether fetal clonotypes persist. To rule out contamination, the twin experiments were replicated at different times with different library preparation protocols. The full study reports these points: Compared with coincidental sharing between unrelated individuals, out-of-frame TCR alpha sequences shared between twins showed an excess of sequences with low generation probability. Because the same donors could not be followed over many years, the conclusions relied on cross-sectional statistical analysis. Zero-insertion analyses could be partly confounded by invariant T cells such as MAIT and iNKT, though diverse VJ usage argued against such confounding for most clonotypes. Abundant cord blood beta clonotypes had fewer insertions, young adult naive repertoires showed a similar but weaker trend, and memory repertoires showed no such trend. In beta out-of-frame sequences, excess twin sharing was weaker, because having fewer shared sequences lowered the signal-to-noise ratio. Out-of-frame TCR alpha sharing in monozygotic twins was systematically underestimated by recombination models, whereas sharing between unrelated individuals was in agreement with the recombination models.

Worth noting for this clonotype: Its antigen is still unknown. Per-base qualities were not stored, and no clone one base away is much larger.

Every donor was a healthy Caucasian. Three pairs of female monozygotic twins, all aged 18 to 29 years, made up the twin cohort. Positive isolation kits from Invitrogen were used to isolate the CD4+ and CD8+ T cell populations. The library was built by means of 5' RACE. The reads were generated on an Illumina HiSeq 2000. A universal primer binding site was added through template switching, and the final cDNA carried a unique molecular identifier so that TCR cDNA molecules could be counted accurately. Specific primers in the conserved constant-segment region were used to synthesize first-strand cDNA for the TCR alpha and beta chains. To control for contamination, every cDNA library carried two barcodes: a SMART-Mk sample barcode plus Illumina barcodes. TruSeq adapter sequences along with Illumina sample barcodes were introduced in two successive PCR steps. TCR alpha and beta cDNA libraries were sequenced on the Illumina HiSeq platform with custom primers. Under the source paper's analysis protocol: Raw reads were processed with MiGEC to extract unique molecular identifiers, and MiXCR was used to determine CDR3 positions. For each individual, recombination models were inferred using an EM algorithm with the repgenHMM and IGoR tools. Shared clonotype analysis was performed with the tcR package in R, normalizing sharing by the product of cloneset sizes. To study raw recombination without the effects of thymic and clonal selection, out-of-frame nonproductive sequences were analyzed. TCRdb took the public reads, trimmed them with fastp at Q25, ran MiXCR for clone calling and kept in-frame beta chains. Entries are consolidated by CDR3 protein sequence, retaining the most common genes and DNA. TCRdb's processing, not the study's, gives the V and J calls here. The sample table records around 550,000 distinct CDR3 sequences; over 12% of these occur just once. Roughly 0.43% of the sample rests with the top ten.

Deletion took 1 base off V and 3 bases off J, with a span of 7 bases between the germline ends. CDR1 is given as KGHSH and CDR2 as LQKENI, both from the germline V gene. The CDR3 goes from the cysteine to the phenylalanine over 13 residues. Just CDR3 DNA is preserved here, 39 bases in frame from base 1. These same data were also listed under a study on yellow fever vaccine responses in identical twins. Taken from the second paper: According to the authors, in identical twins the way T cells responded to vaccination appeared partly convergent and partly personalized. In identical twins, the study followed T cell clones that responded to the vaccine with precision.

Input material: CD4+ T cells sorted from blood. This TCR was recovered from a woman aged 18-29 years in good health. The chain links TRBV18 with TRBJ2-7, and possibly TRBD1, on 6 matching bases. The sequence in DNA is TGTGCCAGCTCACCACACAGGGACTACGAGCAGTACTTC. Translated, this gives CASSPHRDYEQYF.